Listed here are 23 T cell receptor beta chains from one sample, sequenced in a study of T-cell memory formation after mild COVID-19. Via MiXCR, TCRdb re-called the 5' RACE reads, giving one row per CDR3 protein. The repertoire holds 300,000 to 400,000 distinct CDR3 sequences, with about 15% as singletons. Input material: PBMCs or a T cell subset sorted from them (not recorded which). The source is a man younger than 35 who had mild COVID-19 (a few samples of this study predate the infection). Cell type and time point are not known.

The sample holds many counts of this clonotype. The V gene is TRBV10-3, the J gene TRBJ2-3; D perhaps matches TRBD2 (6 bases). CDR1 and CDR2 (germline): ENHRY, SYGVKD. The CDR3 length is 14 residues. V was pared by 4 bases and J by 4 bases, with 12 bases between. The CDR3: CAISATTSSDTQYF. CDR3 nucleotides: TGTGCCATCAGTGCCACGACTAGTTCAGATACGCAGTATTTT.

This chain connects TRBV4-1 to TRBJ2-1; TRBD2 aligns across 8 bases. V gave up 3 bases and J gave up 2 bases; unmatched junction bases: 3. Germline lookup yields CDR1 MGHRA and CDR2 YSYEKL. The CDR3 is 15 amino acids. The CDR3 loop reads CASSQASGPYNEQFF. The CDR3 bases are TGCGCCAGCAGCCAGGCTAGCGGGCCCTACAATGAGCAGTTCTTC.

This clonotype was seen more than once but under ten times. The rearrangement links TRBV11-2 to TRBJ2-2; D perhaps matches TRBD1 (6 bases). CDR1 and CDR2 (germline): SGHAT, FQNNGV. Trimming took off 6 bases at V and 6 bases at J, with 11 bases between the two ends. The CDR3 runs 13 residues. This CDR3 is CASSPGAAGELFF. The CDR3 nucleotides are TGTGCCAGCAGTCCAGGGGCGGCCGGGGAGCTGTTTTTT.

This clonotype came up a few times. The rearrangement joins TRBV12-3 or TRBV12-4 to TRBJ1-3, with D hard to call. V lost 5 bases and J lost 0, with 14 bases in between. The CDR3 loop spans 16 amino acids. In DNA form, the CDR3 reads TGTGCCAGCAGTCCAAATCAGTTGCGCTCTGGAAACACCATATATTTT. This encodes CASSPNQLRSGNTIYF.

Only a few counts were recorded for this clonotype. The chain links TRBV4-1 to TRBJ1-1; D is perhaps TRBD1 (6 bases). CDR3 length: 16 amino acids. The ends were cut back, 1 base at V and 1 base at J, with 13 bases in the middle. The germline gives CDR1 MGHRA, CDR2 YSYEKL. This chain's CDR3 is CASSQGGQFSNTEAFF. The CDR3, as DNA: TGCGCCAGCAGCCAAGGTGGACAGTTCTCGAACACTGAAGCTTTCTTT.

This clonotype was counted only a few times. V gene TRBV3-1 combines with J gene TRBJ2-3, with 10 bases that match TRBD2. The CDR3 loop spans 17 amino acids. CDR1 is LGHDT, CDR2 YNNKEL, per germline (reference sequence). V shed 4 bases, J shed 0 bases, and the junction held 7 bases outside the gene matches. The CDR3 coding sequence is TGTGCCAGCAGCCGACTAAGCGGGGGGGCGAGCACAGATACGCAGTATTTT. Translating it yields CASSRLSGGASTDTQYF.

This clonotype was detected ten times or more. The chain combines TRBV3-1 with TRBJ1-1; perhaps TRBD1 as D (6 bases). The CDR3 loop spans 12 amino acids. From germline, CDR1 is LGHDT and CDR2 YNNKEL (reference sequence). Deletions cut 3 bases from V and 12 bases from J, with 14 bases between. The DNA of the CDR3 is TGTGCCAGCAGCCAGACAGGAACTCCGACTTTCTTT. It specifies CASSQTGTPTFF.

This clonotype was seen a handful of times. This rearrangement joins TRBV10-2 to TRBJ1-2, with D unclear. Germline V lookup: CDR1 WSHSY, CDR2 SAAADI. The ends were cut back, 0 bases at V and 3 bases at J, with 5 bases in the middle. The CDR3 extends over 13 amino acids. In nucleotides, the CDR3 is TGCGCCAGCAGTGAGTCCCGGGACTATGGCTACACCTTC. Its translation: CASSESRDYGYTF.

This chain links TRBV6-1 with TRBJ2-3; D gene uncertain. Germline assignment: CDR1 MNHNS and CDR2 SASEGT. The CDR3 spans 14 residues. V gave up 5 bases and J gave up 7 bases, with 16 bases separating them. The CDR3 DNA reads as TGTGCCAGCAGTCTCTCCGGCCCCCGGAATACGCAGTATTTT. Amino acids: CASSLSGPRNTQYF.

Only a few counts were recorded for this clonotype. This rearrangement joins TRBV5-6 to TRBJ2-5; 7 nucleotides align to TRBD1. The V and J ends lost 4 bases and 3 bases, in that order; junction bases with no gene match: 6. The germline V gene has CDR1 SGHDT and CDR2 YYEEEE. The CDR3 is made up of 14 amino acids. The CDR3 DNA reads as TGTGCCAGCAGCCAGGACAGGTTTGAAGAGACCCAGTACTTC. Translation gives CASSQDRFEETQYF.

This clonotype was found a few times. The chain uses TRBV19 and TRBJ2-5; D unclear. CDR3 length equals 15 residues. V shed 5 bases and J shed 2 bases, with 15 bases lying between them. CDR1 and CDR2 (germline): LNHDA, SQIVND (reference sequence). CDR3 bases: TGTGCCAGTAGTCCTCCGGTTTGGGAACAAGAGACCCAGTACTTC. Protein sequence: CASSPPVWEQETQYF.

The chain couples TRBV5-1 to TRBJ2-5; possibly TRBD1 or TRBD2 for D (5 bases each). CDR3 size: 14 residues. V shed 4 bases and J shed 4 bases, with 14 bases lying between them. Germline assignment: CDR1 SGHRS and CDR2 YFSETQ. In DNA, the CDR3 is TGCGCCAGCAGCGGGGACGCTCTCCCAGAGACCCAGTACTTC. As protein: CASSGDALPETQYF.

This clonotype was counted only a few times. This chain joins TRBV5-1 and TRBJ1-1; D uncertain. This CDR3 is built from 13 residues. Germline V gives CDR1 SGHRS, CDR2 YFSETQ. The V end lost 4 bases, the J end lost 1 base, and 8 bases lay between the germline ends. CDR3 sequence: CASSINANTEAFF. Here the CDR3 DNA reads TGCGCCAGCAGCATCAATGCGAACACTGAAGCTTTCTTT.

The CDR3 DNA reads as TGTGCCAGCAGCCACCCCGGGACTCAAGAGACCCAGTACTTC. Protein sequence: CASSHPGTQETQYF. The chain is built from TRBV7-2 and TRBJ2-5; D is perhaps TRBD2 (6 bases). The CDR3 consists of 14 residues. The germline V and J ends were trimmed by 5 bases and 2 bases, with 12 bases remaining between them. Looked up from germline, CDR1 is SGHTA and CDR2 is FQGNSA.

The chain carries TRBV6-1 and TRBJ1-4, with no clear D. Trimming shortened V by 6 bases and J by 4 bases, and 12 bases separated the two germline ends. Germline CDR1 and CDR2: MNHNS and SASEGT. The CDR3 runs 14 residues. The CDR3 here is CASRKSRRNEKLFF. The CDR3 DNA is TGTGCCAGCAGGAAATCACGTCGTAATGAAAAACTGTTTTTT.

This clonotype was picked up a small number of times. V is TRBV2 and J is TRBJ2-5; D possibly corresponds to TRBD2 (5 bases). CDR1 SNHLY and CDR2 FYNNEI come from the germline V gene. V shed 4 bases and J shed 9 bases, with 12 bases lying between them. This CDR3 is 12 amino acids long. CDR3: CASSAAGRAQYF. In DNA, the CDR3 is TGTGCCAGCAGTGCGGCGGGTAGGGCCCAGTACTTC. The variable domain in full, completed from reference TRBV2 and TRBJ2-5, reads EPEVTQTPSHQVTQMGQEVILRCVPISNHLYFYWYRQILGQKVEFLVSFYNNEISEKSEIFDDQFSVERPDGSNFTLKIRSTKLEDSAMYFCASSAAGRAQYFGPGTRLLVL.

This clonotype showed up many times. The chain combines TRBV20-1 with TRBJ1-2; D is undetermined. With 7 bases removed from V and 3 bases from J, the gap between germline ends came to 9 bases. The CDR3 is made up of 11 amino acids. The V gene's germline CDR1 is DFQATT and CDR2 SNEGSKA (reference sequence). Here the CDR3 DNA reads TGCAGTGGGGCCCTTGACTATGGCTACACCTTC. Translating it yields CSGALDYGYTF.

The chain links TRBV2 to TRBJ1-1, with D possibly matching TRBD1 (6 bases). The germline V gene has CDR1 SNHLY and CDR2 FYNNEI. V was shortened by 7 bases and J by 5 bases, with 14 bases between the two germline ends. The CDR3 is 13 residues long. The CDR3 DNA reads as TGTGCCAGCAAGGGGGATGGGAGTACTGAAGCTTTCTTT. Its translation: CASKGDGSTEAFF. The entire variable domain, with the rest obtained from reference TRBV2 and TRBJ1-1, is as follows: EPEVTQTPSHQVTQMGQEVILRCVPISNHLYFYWYRQILGQKVEFLVSFYNNEISEKSEIFDDQFSVERPDGSNFTLKIRSTKLEDSAMYFCASKGDGSTEAFFGQGTRLTVV.

A few counts support this clonotype. V and J are TRBV20-1 and TRBJ2-1; a possible D gene is TRBD2 (6 bases). The CDR3 sequence is 15 residues long. Looked up from germline, CDR1 is DFQATT and CDR2 is SNEGSKA (reference sequence). The V and J ends lost 4 bases and 4 bases respectively, with 17 bases between them. CDR3 coding DNA: TGCAGTGCTACCGATATTAGCGGAGTATACAATGAGCAGTTCTTC. This encodes CSATDISGVYNEQFF.

This clonotype was counted between two and nine times. The chain employs TRBV4-3 and TRBJ2-5; the D is unclear. Per the germline V gene, CDR1 is LGHNA and CDR2 is YSLEER. This CDR3 has 21 amino acids. Trimming took 0 bases from V and 0 from J, leaving 26 bases between them. CDR3 nucleotide sequence: TGCGCCAGCAGCCAAGATCTCGGGCGAAAAGACCAAGGCAGGTACCAAGAGACCCAGTACTTC. Residues: CASSQDLGRKDQGRYQETQYF.

The chain employs TRBV4-3 and TRBJ2-5; D uncertain. Trimming left V 0 bases short and J 5 bases short, with 10 bases between. CDR3 size: 14 residues. Germline CDR1 LGHNA, CDR2 YSLEER. The CDR3, as DNA: TGCGCCAGCAGCCAAGATTGGCAGACCGAGACCCAGTACTTC. This gives the protein CASSQDWQTETQYF.

As for this clonotype: Germline and junction disagree at one end, which may indicate a read error. The CDR3 loop is CATSRDRNPKNIQYF. The CDR3 region has the DNA TGTGCCACCAGTAGAGACAGGAACCCTAAAAACATTCAGTACTTC. The chain combines TRBV15 with TRBJ2-4; tentative D call: TRBD1 (6 bases). The CDR3 loop spans 15 amino acids. From germline, CDR1 is LNHNV and CDR2 YYDKDF (reference sequence).

This clonotype was observed at least ten times. The gene calls are TRBV12-3 or TRBV12-4 and TRBJ1-1; D may be TRBD1 (6 bases). The CDR3 has 12 amino acids. Trimming removed 2 bases from V and 8 bases from J, with 9 bases in between. CDR3 residues: CASSLPGQEAFF. The CDR3 DNA sequence: TGTGCCAGCAGTTTACCGGGACAAGAAGCTTTCTTT.